These 2 T cell receptor beta chains came from one sample sequenced in a study of CD8 T cells in Susac syndrome. The RNA, about 0.45 to 1 ug, was put through reverse transcription using random hexamers. TCRdb re-analysed the immunoSEQ multiplex PCR reads in MiXCR, keeping a single row per CDR3 protein. In the table there are approximately 200,000 distinct CDR3 sequences, roughly 96% of which are singletons. What was sequenced was CD4+ T cells from PBMCs. Every receptor here comes from a human donor with multiple sclerosis.

This clonotype is a singleton in its sample. The V gene is TRBV30, the J gene TRBJ2-3; tentatively, D is TRBD2 (6 bases). The CDR3 runs to 15 residues. Trimming cost V 1 base and J 5 bases, with 16 bases left between them. Germline-derived CDR1 and CDR2 are GTSNPN and SVGIG (reference sequence). In nucleotides, the CDR3 is TGTGCCTGGAGTGCTAATGCGGGGAGACAAGATACGCAGTATTTT. It is translated as CAWSANAGRQDTQYF.

CDR3 sequence: CASSSGDRGPPGELFF. Here the CDR3 DNA reads TGTGCCAGCAGCTCCGGGGACAGGGGGCCGCCCGGGGAGCTGTTTTTT. The genes are TRBV9 and TRBJ2-2; 12 bases are a match to TRBD1. The CDR3 consists of 16 residues. Germline loops: CDR1 SGDLS, CDR2 YYNGEE. The V and J ends lost 4 bases and 6 bases, in that order; junction bases with no gene match: 7.